This T cell receptor (beta chain) was recorded in a study of cytomegalovirus exposure and HLA in healthy donors. For the study at large: Caucasian-associated ancestry cluster membership applied to approximately 80% of 300 to 450 genotyped donors.

On this clone: The antigen is undetermined.

The PCR was carried out with 60 Vbeta primers and 13 Jbeta primers. Here immunoSEQ multiplex PCR was the method, and the copy in TCRdb shows in-frame clones only, minus some. In the table there are around 150,000 clones, roughly 9.4% of which are singletons. Study-wide points: Later, an analysis found that common viral pathogens appeared to be linked with several of the most significant clusters. A later analysis associated under 20,000 TCR beta sequences with HLA alleles at a 0.05 false discovery rate.

CDR1 is LNHDA and CDR2 is SQIVND in the germline V gene (reference sequence). Trimming took 5 bases from V and 9 from J, leaving 17 bases between them. This CDR3 is built from 13 residues. Healthy donors of bone marrow made up the group. The chain has TRBV19 and TRBJ2-7, with D possibly matching TRBD1 (6 bases). Sequenced input: PBMCs. The sequence came from a male donor in good health and CMV-seronegative. The CDR3 here is CASSVTGPVGQYF. CDR3 sequence (DNA): TGTGCCAGTAGTGTCACAGGGCCGGTTGGGCAGTACTTC.